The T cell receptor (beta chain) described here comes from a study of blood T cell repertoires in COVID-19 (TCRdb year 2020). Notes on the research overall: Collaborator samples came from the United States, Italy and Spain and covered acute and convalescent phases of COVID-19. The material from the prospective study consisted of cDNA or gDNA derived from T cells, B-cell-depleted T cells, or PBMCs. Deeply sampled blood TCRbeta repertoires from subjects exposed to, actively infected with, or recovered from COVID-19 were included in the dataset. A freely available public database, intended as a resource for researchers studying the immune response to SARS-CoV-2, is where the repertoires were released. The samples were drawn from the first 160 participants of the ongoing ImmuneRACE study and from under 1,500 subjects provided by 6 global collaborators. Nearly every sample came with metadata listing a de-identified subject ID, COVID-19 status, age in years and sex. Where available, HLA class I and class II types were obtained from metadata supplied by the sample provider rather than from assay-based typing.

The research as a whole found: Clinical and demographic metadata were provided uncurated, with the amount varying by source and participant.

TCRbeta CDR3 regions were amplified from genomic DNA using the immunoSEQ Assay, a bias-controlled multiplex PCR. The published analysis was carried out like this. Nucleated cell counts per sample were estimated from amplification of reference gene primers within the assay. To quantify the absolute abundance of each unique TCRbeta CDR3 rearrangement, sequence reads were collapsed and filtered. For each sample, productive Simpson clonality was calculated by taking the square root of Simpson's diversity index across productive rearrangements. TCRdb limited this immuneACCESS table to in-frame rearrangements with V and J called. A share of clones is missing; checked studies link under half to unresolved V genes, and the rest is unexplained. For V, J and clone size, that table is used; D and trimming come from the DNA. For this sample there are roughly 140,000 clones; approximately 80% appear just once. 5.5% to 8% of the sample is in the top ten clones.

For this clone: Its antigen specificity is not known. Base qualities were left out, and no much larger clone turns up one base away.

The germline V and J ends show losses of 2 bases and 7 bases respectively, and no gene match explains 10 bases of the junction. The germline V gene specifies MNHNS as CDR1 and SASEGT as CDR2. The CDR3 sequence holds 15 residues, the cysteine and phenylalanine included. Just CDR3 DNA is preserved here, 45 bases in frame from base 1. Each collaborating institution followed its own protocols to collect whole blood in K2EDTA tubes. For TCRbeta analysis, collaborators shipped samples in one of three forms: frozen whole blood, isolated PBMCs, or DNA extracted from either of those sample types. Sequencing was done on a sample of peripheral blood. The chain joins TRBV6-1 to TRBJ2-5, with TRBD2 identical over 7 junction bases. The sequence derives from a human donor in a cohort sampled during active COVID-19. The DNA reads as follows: TGTGCCAGCAGTGAAATTGAGCGGGGAGGTACGACCCAGTACTTC. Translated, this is CASSEIERGGTTQYF.